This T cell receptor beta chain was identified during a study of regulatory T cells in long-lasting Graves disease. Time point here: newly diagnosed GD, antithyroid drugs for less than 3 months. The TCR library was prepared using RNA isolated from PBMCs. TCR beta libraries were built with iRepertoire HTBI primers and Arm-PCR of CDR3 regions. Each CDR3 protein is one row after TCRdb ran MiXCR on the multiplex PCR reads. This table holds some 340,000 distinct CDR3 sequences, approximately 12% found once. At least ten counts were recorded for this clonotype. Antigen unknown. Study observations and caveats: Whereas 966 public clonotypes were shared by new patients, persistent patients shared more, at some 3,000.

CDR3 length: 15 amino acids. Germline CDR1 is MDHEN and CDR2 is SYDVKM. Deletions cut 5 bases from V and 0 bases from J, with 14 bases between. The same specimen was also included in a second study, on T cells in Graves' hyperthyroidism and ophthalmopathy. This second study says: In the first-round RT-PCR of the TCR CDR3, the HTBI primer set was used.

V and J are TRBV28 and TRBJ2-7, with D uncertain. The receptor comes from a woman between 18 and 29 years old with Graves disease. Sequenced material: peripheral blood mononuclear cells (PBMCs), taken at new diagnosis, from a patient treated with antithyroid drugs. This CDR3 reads CASSPDGRSSYEQYF. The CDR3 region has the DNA TGTGCCAGCAGTCCCGACGGTAGGAGCTCCTACGAGCAGTACTTC.